The 21 T cell receptor beta chains presented below share a single source sample, sequenced in a study of identical twins. TCRdb itself ran the 5' RACE reads through MiXCR, one entry per CDR3 protein. The sample consists of 550,000 to 700,000 distinct CDR3 sequences, 21% of them appearing once. These records were also assigned to another study, of T cells expressing NK-cell markers.

Specimen: PBMCs. The receptors originated from a woman between 18 and 29 years old in good health.

Ten or more counts support this clonotype. J is TRBJ2-3 and V is TRBV7-2; 11 bases are a match to TRBD2. CDR1 and CDR2 (germline): SGHTA, FQGNSA. J lost 2 bases, V lost 2 bases, and 3 bases had no gene match. The CDR3 has 16 amino acids. CDR3 region: CASSLLAGGLTDTQYF. The CDR3 DNA reads TGTGCCAGCAGCTTACTAGCGGGAGGACTCACAGATACGCAGTATTTT.

The chain combines TRBV9 with TRBJ2-1, with D unresolved. The CDR3 spans 11 residues. V shed 4 bases and J shed 10 bases, with 9 bases lying between them. Per the germline V gene, CDR1 is SGDLS and CDR2 is YYNGEE. As DNA, the CDR3 is TGTGCCAGCAGCTCCTATTCCGAGCAGTTCTTC. Translation gives CASSSYSEQFF.

The rearrangement joins TRBV27 to TRBJ2-2, with 7 positions matching TRBD1. The ends lost 3 bases at V and 4 bases at J; junction bases unmatched: 5. CDR1 MNHEY and CDR2 SMNVEV come from the germline V gene (reference sequence). This CDR3 is built from 15 residues. The CDR3 bases are TGTGCCAGCAGTTTCGGGACAGATCCCACCGGGGAGCTGTTTTTT. It encodes CASSFGTDPTGELFF.

The CDR3 coding sequence is TGTGCCAGCAGTCTACCCTTGTGGAACTATGGCTACACCTTC. Encoded protein: CASSLPLWNYGYTF. The chain carries TRBV6-5 and TRBJ1-2; no firm D call. Trimming pared 5 bases from V and 2 bases from J, leaving 12 bases between. There are 14 residues in the CDR3. Germline V lookup: CDR1 MNHEY, CDR2 SVGAGI.

The chain employs TRBV6-5 and TRBJ1-2, with TRBD1 as a possible D gene (6 bases). CDR3 length equals 15 residues. The germline gives CDR1 MNHEY, CDR2 SVGAGI. V lost 0 bases to trimming and J lost 6 bases, with 14 bases between them. The CDR3, as DNA: TGTGCCAGCAGTTACTCGACCGCAGGGGTGGATGGCTACACCTTC. Protein product: CASSYSTAGVDGYTF.

The chain links TRBV7-2 to TRBJ2-7; perhaps D is TRBD1 or TRBD2 (5 bases each). Looked up from germline, CDR1 is SGHTA and CDR2 is FQGNSA. V shed 1 base and J shed 1 base, with 17 bases lying between them. CDR3 length: 17 amino acids. CDR3 in amino acids: CASSLGGTGRLSYEQYF. CDR3 in DNA: TGTGCCAGCAGCTTAGGAGGGACGGGGCGCCTTTCCTACGAGCAGTACTTC.

The rearrangement links TRBV3-1 to TRBJ2-3; D remains ambiguous. Trimming removed 8 bases at V and 4 bases at J, with 10 bases between. This CDR3 is built from 12 residues. The germline gives CDR1 LGHDT, CDR2 YNNKEL (reference sequence). The chain's CDR3 is CASAMASDTQYF. CDR3 nucleotides: TGTGCCAGCGCTATGGCGTCAGATACGCAGTATTTT.

There are many counts of this clonotype. The rearrangement joins TRBV12-3 or TRBV12-4 to TRBJ2-7; 7 bases agree with TRBD1. V dropped 5 bases and J dropped 4; count of bases not matched to a gene: 8. There are 14 residues in the CDR3. The CDR3 sequence: CASSLTGKGYEQYF. CDR3 in DNA: TGTGCCAGCAGTCTGACAGGGAAAGGTTACGAGCAGTACTTC.

This clonotype was picked up a small number of times. This chain joins TRBV27 and TRBJ2-6; 9 bases fit TRBD1. The CDR3 totals 15 residues. Per the germline V gene, CDR1 is MNHEY and CDR2 is SMNVEV (reference sequence). V lost 11 bases to trimming and J lost 0 bases; unmatched junction nucleotides: 5. Here the CDR3 reads CAAGTGNSGANVLTF. Here the CDR3 DNA reads TGTGCCGCAGGGACAGGGAACTCTGGGGCCAACGTCCTGACTTTC.

This clonotype came up a few times. This chain uses TRBV29-1 with TRBJ2-3; D is unclear. The V end was cut by 0 bases, the J end by 1 base, with 8 bases between. CDR3 length: 14 amino acids. Germline V lookup: CDR1 SQVTM, CDR2 ANQGSEA. CDR3 protein: CSVEDPGGTDTQYF. As DNA, the CDR3 is TGCAGCGTTGAAGATCCTGGCGGCACAGATACGCAGTATTTT.

This clonotype was seen only a few times. The chain uses TRBV5-5 and TRBJ2-1, with a weak D call TRBD2 (7 bases). Trimming took 4 bases from V and 6 from J, leaving 17 bases between them. Germline-derived CDR1 and CDR2 are SGHKS and YYEKEE (reference sequence). The CDR3 runs 15 residues. The CDR3 is CASSPGVGGANEQFF. The CDR3 DNA reads as TGTGCCAGCAGCCCCGGGGTGGGGGGGGCCAATGAGCAGTTCTTC.

The chain couples TRBV7-8 to TRBJ1-4; D is uncertain. Trimming removed 5 bases from V and 6 bases from J, with 10 bases in between. Germline CDR1 is SGHVS and CDR2 is FQNEAQ. This CDR3 contains 13 residues. CDR3 sequence (DNA): TGTGCCAGCAGCCATACCATATATGAAAAACTGTTTTTT. Translated, it gives CASSHTIYEKLFF.

This chain uses TRBV25-1 with TRBJ2-1; tentatively, D is TRBD2 (5 bases). The CDR3 is made up of 12 amino acids. V was trimmed by 1 base and J by 7 bases, leaving 5 bases between them. CDR1 MGHDK and CDR2 SYGVNS come from the germline V gene. The CDR3 loop reads CASSEWENEQFF. The CDR3 DNA is TGTGCCAGCAGTGAATGGGAGAATGAGCAGTTCTTC.

In its sample, this clonotype was seen many times. The V call is TRBV3-1, the J call TRBJ1-2, with D unresolved. The V and J ends lost 0 bases and 8 bases respectively, with 7 bases between them. From germline, CDR1 is LGHDT and CDR2 YNNKEL (reference sequence). CDR3 length: 12 residues. In DNA form, the CDR3 reads TGTGCCAGCAGCCAAGAGGGCTGGGGCTACACCTTC. Encoded protein: CASSQEGWGYTF.

This clonotype has a handful of counts. The chain links TRBV5-4 to TRBJ2-3; 10 nucleotides agree with TRBD2. The V gene end was trimmed by 4 bases and the J gene end by 0 bases; junction bases not matched to a gene: 5. The CDR3 consists of 16 residues. Germline V gives CDR1 SGHNT, CDR2 YYREEE (reference sequence). This chain's CDR3 is CASSRAGGRSTDTQYF. CDR3 nucleotides: TGTGCCAGCAGCCGAGCGGGGGGGCGGAGCACAGATACGCAGTATTTT.

J is TRBJ2-7 and V is TRBV20-1; 9 bases map to TRBD1. The trim removed 2 bases at V and 3 bases at J, leaving 8 bases unmatched. CDR1 is DFQATT, CDR2 SNEGSKA, per germline (reference sequence). The CDR3 loop spans 15 amino acids. As DNA, the CDR3 is TGCAGTGCTAGAAATCCGGGACAGGGACACTACGAGCAGTACTTC. Translating gives CSARNPGQGHYEQYF.

CDR3 nucleotides: TGTGCCAGCAGCCTTGGGACAGCGAGATCCTACGAGCAGTACTTC. This translates into CASSLGTARSYEQYF. The V gene is TRBV7-9, the J gene TRBJ2-7; 7 nucleotides match TRBD1. The CDR3 is 15 amino acids. CDR1 and CDR2 (germline): SEHNR, FQNEAQ (reference sequence). After removal of 5 bases from V and 1 base from J, the junction contained 8 bases not matched to a gene.

The CDR3 here is CASSPMVALAGANVLTF. CDR3 bases: TGTGCCAGCTCACCAATGGTGGCACTTGCTGGGGCCAACGTCCTGACTTTC. V is TRBV18 and J is TRBJ2-6; D not certain. The CDR3 contains 17 residues. Germline-derived CDR1 and CDR2 are KGHSH and LQKENI. The germline V and J ends were trimmed by 2 bases and 2 bases, with 13 bases remaining between them.

Only a few counts were recorded for this clonotype. The CDR3 nucleotides are TGCAGTGCTAGACTAGCGGGGGGGCCCCACGAGCAGTACTTC. It is translated as CSARLAGGPHEQYF. The chain is built from TRBV20-1 and TRBJ2-7; 12 positions match TRBD2. With V trimmed by 2 bases and J by 5 bases, 4 bases remained unmatched. The germline V gene has CDR1 DFQATT and CDR2 SNEGSKA (reference sequence). The CDR3 loop spans 14 amino acids.

This chain uses TRBV7-2 with TRBJ2-5; 7 nucleotides line up with TRBD2. The trim removed 7 bases at V and 0 bases at J, leaving 8 bases unmatched. The germline CDR1 and CDR2 sequences are SGHTA and FQGNSA. This CDR3 has 15 residues. In DNA, the CDR3 is TGTGCCAGCAACCTGTCGGGGGGTCACCAAGAGACCCAGTACTTC. It encodes CASNLSGGHQETQYF.

V usage is TRBV7-9 and J usage is TRBJ2-1; tentative D call: TRBD1 (6 bases). The CDR3 has 17 residues. CDR1 and CDR2 from the germline V gene are SEHNR and FQNEAQ (reference sequence). The V and J ends lost 5 bases and 2 bases respectively, with 19 bases between them. CDR3 loop: CASSRTFGDRTYNEQFF. The CDR3 coding sequence is TGTGCCAGCAGCCGTACTTTCGGAGACAGGACCTACAATGAGCAGTTCTTC.